This T cell receptor (beta chain) was recorded in a study of CD8+CD57+ T cells in acquired aplastic anemia. Study-wide context: Roughly 3.2 ug was the average amount of DNA from sorted CD4+ and CD8+ cells. Healthy donors averaged about 10 million reads for CD4+ cells.

This clonotype was counted a few times. One base away lies a much larger clone, so this may be a sequencing read error. Genomic DNA templated the TCR beta VDJ and CDR3 profiling. TCRdb ran MiXCR on the reads and lists one entry per CDR3 protein. In the table there are around 150,000 distinct CDR3 sequences, around two fifths of which are singletons. The CDR3 runs 14 residues. The clonotype comes from a human donor in good health, serving as a control. Sequencing was performed on sorted CD4+, CD8+, or CD8+CD57+ T cells (not recorded which) from PBMCs. The chain is built from TRBV12-3 or TRBV12-4 and TRBJ1-4; TRBD1 is a possible D gene (5 bases). Here the CDR3 reads CASTLSGANGKLFF. The CDR3 bases are TGTGCCAGCACCTTAAGTGGGGCTAATGGAAAACTGTTTTTT.